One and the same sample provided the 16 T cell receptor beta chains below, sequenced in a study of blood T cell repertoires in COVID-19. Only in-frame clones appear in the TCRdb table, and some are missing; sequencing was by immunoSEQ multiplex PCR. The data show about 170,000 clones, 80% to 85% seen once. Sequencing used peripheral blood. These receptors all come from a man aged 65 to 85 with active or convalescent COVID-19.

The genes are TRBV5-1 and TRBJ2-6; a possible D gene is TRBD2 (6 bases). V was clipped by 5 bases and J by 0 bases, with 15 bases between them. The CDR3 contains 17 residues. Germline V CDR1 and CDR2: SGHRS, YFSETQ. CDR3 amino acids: CASSTGTRPSGANVLTF. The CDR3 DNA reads TGCGCCAGCAGTACCGGGACTCGCCCCTCTGGGGCCAACGTCCTGACTTTC.

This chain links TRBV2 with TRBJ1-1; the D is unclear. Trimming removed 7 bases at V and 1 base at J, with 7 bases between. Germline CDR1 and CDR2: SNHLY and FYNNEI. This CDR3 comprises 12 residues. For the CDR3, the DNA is TGTGCCAGCAACTTCAAGAACACTGAAGCTTTCTTT. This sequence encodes CASNFKNTEAFF.

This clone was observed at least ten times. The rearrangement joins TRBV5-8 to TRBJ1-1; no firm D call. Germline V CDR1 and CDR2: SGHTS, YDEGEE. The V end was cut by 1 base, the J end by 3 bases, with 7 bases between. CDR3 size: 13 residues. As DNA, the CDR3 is TGTGCCAGCAGCTTGCTCTCCCACACTGAAGCTTTCTTT. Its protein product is CASSLLSHTEAFF.

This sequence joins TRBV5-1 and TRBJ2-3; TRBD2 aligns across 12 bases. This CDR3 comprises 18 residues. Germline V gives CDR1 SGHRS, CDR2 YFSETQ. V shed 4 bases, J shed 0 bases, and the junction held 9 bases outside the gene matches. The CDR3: CASSPTSGRFTSTDTQYF. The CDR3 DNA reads TGCGCCAGCAGCCCAACTAGCGGGAGGTTCACCAGCACAGATACGCAGTATTTT.

CDR3 nucleotide sequence: TGTGCCAGCAGCGTAAGGACAGGCACAGATACGCAGTATTTT. This sequence encodes CASSVRTGTDTQYF. The chain carries TRBV9 and TRBJ2-3; D is perhaps TRBD1 (6 bases). V gave up 1 base and J gave up 1 base, with 7 bases separating them. This CDR3 spans 14 amino acids. From germline, CDR1 is SGDLS and CDR2 YYNGEE.

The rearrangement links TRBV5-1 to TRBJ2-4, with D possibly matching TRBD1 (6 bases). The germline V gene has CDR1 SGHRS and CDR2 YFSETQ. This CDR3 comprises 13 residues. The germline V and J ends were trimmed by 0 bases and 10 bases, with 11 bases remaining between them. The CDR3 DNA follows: TGCGCCAGCAGCTTGGCACAGAGGGGGATTCAGTACTTC. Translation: CASSLAQRGIQYF.

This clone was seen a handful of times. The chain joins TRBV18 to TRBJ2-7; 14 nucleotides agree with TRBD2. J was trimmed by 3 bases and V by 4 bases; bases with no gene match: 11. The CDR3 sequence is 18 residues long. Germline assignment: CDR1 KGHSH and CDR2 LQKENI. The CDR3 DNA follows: TGTGCCAGCTCACTTCTTCCGGGACTAGCGGGAGAAGACTACGAGCAGTACTTC. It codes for CASSLLPGLAGEDYEQYF.

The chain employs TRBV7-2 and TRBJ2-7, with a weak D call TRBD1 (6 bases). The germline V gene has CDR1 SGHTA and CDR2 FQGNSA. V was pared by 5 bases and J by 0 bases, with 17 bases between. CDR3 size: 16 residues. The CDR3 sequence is CASSVRAGAPSYEQYF. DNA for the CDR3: TGTGCCAGCAGCGTTAGGGCAGGGGCCCCCTCCTACGAGCAGTACTTC.

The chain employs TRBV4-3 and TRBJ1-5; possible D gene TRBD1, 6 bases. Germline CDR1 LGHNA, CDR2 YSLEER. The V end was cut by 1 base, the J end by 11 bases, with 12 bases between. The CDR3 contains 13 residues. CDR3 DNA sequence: TGCGCCAGCAGCCAAGGGACAGAGTCGACCCAGCATTTT. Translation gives CASSQGTESTQHF.

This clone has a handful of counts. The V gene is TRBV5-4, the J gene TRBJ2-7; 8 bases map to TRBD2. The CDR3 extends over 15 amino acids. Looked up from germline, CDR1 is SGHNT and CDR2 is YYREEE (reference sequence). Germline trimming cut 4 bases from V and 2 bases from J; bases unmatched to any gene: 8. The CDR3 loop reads CASSQAGAYPYEQYF. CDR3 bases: TGTGCCAGCAGCCAAGCGGGGGCGTATCCCTACGAGCAGTACTTC. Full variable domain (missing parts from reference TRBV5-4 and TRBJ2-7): ETGVTQSPTHLIKTRGQQVTLRCSSQSGHNTVSWYQQALGQGPQFIFQYYREEENGRGNFPPRFSGLQFPNYSSELNVNALELDDSALYLCASSQAGAYPYEQYFGPGTRLTVT.

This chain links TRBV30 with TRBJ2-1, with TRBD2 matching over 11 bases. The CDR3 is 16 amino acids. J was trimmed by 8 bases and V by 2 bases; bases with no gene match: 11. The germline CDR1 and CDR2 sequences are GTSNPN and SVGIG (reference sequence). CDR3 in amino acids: CAWSTFIAGGLDEQFF. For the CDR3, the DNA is TGTGCCTGGAGTACCTTCATAGCGGGAGGGCTGGATGAGCAGTTCTTC.

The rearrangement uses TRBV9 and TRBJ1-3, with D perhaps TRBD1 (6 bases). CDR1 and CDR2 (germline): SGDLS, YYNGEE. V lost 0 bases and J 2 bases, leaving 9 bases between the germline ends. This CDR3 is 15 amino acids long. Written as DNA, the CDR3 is TGTGCCAGCAGCGTAGATGGGGGCCCTGGAAACACCATATATTTT. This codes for CASSVDGGPGNTIYF.

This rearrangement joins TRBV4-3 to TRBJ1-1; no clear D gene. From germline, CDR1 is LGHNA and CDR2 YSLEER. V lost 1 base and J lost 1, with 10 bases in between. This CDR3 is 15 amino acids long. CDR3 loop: CASSQGKAGNTEAFF. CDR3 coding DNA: TGCGCCAGCAGCCAAGGGAAGGCAGGGAACACTGAAGCTTTCTTT.

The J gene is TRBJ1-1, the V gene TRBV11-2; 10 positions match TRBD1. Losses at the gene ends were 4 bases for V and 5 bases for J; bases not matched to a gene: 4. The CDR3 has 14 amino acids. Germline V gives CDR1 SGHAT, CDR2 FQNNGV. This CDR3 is CASSSRDRGTEAFF. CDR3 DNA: TGTGCCAGCAGCTCCCGGGACAGGGGTACTGAAGCTTTCTTT.

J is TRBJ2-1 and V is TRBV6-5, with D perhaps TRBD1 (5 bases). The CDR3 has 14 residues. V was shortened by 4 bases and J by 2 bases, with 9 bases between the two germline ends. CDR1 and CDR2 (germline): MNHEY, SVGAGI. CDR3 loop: CASSFRTTYNEQFF. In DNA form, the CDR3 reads TGTGCCAGCAGTTTCCGGACAACCTACAATGAGCAGTTCTTC.

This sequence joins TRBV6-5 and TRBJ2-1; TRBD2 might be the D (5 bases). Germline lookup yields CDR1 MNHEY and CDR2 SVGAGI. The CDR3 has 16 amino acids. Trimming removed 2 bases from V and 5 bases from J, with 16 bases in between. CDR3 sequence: CASSYGRGRRNNEQFF. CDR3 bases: TGTGCCAGCAGTTACGGTAGAGGGAGAAGGAACAATGAGCAGTTCTTC.